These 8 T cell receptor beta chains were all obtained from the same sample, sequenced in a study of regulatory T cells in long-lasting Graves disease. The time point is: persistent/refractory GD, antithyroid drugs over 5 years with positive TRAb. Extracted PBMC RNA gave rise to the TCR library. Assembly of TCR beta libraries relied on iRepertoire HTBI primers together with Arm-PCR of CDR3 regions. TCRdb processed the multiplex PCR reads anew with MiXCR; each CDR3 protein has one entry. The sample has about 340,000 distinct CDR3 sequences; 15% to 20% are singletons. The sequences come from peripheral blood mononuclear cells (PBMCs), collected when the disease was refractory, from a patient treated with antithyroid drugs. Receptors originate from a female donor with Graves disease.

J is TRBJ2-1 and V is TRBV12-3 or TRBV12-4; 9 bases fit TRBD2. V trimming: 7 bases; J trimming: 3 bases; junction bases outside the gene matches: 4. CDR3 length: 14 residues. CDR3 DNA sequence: TGTGCCAGCAATCTAGCGGGGCACTACAATGAGCAGTTCTTC. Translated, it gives CASNLAGHYNEQFF.

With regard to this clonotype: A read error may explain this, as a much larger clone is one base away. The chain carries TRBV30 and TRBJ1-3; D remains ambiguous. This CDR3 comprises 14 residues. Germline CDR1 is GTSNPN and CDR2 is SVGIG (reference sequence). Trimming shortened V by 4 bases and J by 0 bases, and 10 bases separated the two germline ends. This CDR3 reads CAWTPRHSGNTIYF. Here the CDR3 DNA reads TGTGCCTGGACTCCAAGACACTCTGGAAACACCATATATTTT.

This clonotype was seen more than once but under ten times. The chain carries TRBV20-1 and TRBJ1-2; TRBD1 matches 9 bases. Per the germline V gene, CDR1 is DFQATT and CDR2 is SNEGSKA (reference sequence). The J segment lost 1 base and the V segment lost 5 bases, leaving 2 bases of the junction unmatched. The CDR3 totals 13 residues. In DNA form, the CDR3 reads TGCAGTGCTCGGGACAGGGATAACTATGGCTACACCTTC. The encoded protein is CSARDRDNYGYTF.

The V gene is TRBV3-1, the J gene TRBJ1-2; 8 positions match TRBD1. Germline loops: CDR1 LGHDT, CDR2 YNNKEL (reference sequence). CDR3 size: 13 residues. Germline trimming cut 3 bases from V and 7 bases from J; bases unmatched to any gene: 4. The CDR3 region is CASSHDRGAGYTF. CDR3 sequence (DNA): TGTGCCAGCAGCCATGACAGGGGAGCTGGCTACACCTTC. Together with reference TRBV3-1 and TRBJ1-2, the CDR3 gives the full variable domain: DTAVSQTPKYLVTQMGNDKSIKCEQNLGHDTMYWYKQDSKKFLKIMFSYNNKELIINETVPNRFSPKSPDKAHLNLHINSLELGDSAVYFCASSHDRGAGYTFGSGTRLTVV.

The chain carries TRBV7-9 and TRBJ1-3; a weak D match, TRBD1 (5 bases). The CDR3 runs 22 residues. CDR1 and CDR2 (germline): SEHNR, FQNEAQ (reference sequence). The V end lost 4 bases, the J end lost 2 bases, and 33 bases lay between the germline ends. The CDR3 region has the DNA TGTGCCAGCAGCTACCCCCGCCTCAGGGATGCAGGCCTCGGCGGGACTGGAAACACCATATATTTT. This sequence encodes CASSYPRLRDAGLGGTGNTIYF.

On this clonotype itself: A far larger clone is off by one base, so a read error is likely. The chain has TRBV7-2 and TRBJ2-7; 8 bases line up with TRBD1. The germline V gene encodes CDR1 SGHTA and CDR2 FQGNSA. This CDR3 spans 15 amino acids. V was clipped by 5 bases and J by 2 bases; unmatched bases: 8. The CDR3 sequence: CASSPGTGTPYEQYF. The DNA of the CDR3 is TGTGCCAGCAGCCCCGGGACAGGTACACCCTACGAGCAGTACTTC.

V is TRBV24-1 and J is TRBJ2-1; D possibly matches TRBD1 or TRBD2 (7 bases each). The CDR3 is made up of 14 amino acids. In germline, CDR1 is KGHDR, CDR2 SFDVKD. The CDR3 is CATGPGGAYNEQFF. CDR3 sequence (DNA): TGTGCAACCGGGCCAGGGGGGGCCTACAATGAGCAGTTCTTC.

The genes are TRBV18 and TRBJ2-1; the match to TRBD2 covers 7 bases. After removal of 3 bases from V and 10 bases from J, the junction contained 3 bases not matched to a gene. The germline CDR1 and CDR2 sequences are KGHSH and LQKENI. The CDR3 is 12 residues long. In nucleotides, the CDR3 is TGTGCCAGCTCACCCCAGGGAGGGGAGCAGTTCTTC. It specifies CASSPQGGEQFF.